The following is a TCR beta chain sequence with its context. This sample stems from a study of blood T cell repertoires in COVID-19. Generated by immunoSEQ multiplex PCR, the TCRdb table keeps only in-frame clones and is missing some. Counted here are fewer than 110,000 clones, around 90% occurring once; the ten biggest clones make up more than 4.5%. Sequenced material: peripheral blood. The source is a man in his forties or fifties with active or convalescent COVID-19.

As DNA, the CDR3 is TGTGCCAGCAGTGACTGGGGGGTTTCTAGCGGTTCCTACAATGAGCAGTTCTTC. The encoded protein is CASSDWGVSSGSYNEQFF. The chain joins TRBV6-4 to TRBJ2-1; 7 nucleotides agree with TRBD2. Trimming at V came to 1 base and at J to 1 base, leaving 10 bases not matched to a gene. CDR1 and CDR2 (germline): MRHNA, SNTAGT. This CDR3 has 18 residues.